This TCR beta chain was observed in a study of blood T cell repertoires in COVID-19 (dated by TCRdb to about 2020). A note on the overall study: Samples covering the acute and convalescent phases of COVID-19 were provided by collaborators in the United States, Italy and Spain. HLA class I and class II types, where available, came from metadata supplied by the sample provider rather than from assay-based typing. The material from the prospective study consisted of cDNA or gDNA derived from T cells, B-cell-depleted T cells, or PBMCs. The repertoires were released in a freely available public database intended as a resource for research on the immune response to SARS-CoV-2. Deeply sampled blood TCRbeta repertoires from subjects exposed to, actively infected with, or recovered from COVID-19 were included in the dataset. Sample metadata almost always included a de-identified subject ID, COVID-19 status, age in years and sex. The samples were drawn from the first 160 participants of the ongoing ImmuneRACE study and from 950 to 1,500 subjects provided by 6 global collaborators. What the authors observed across the whole study: The quantity of clinical and demographic metadata differed by source and by participant and was supplied without curation.

The immunoSEQ Assay, a bias-controlled multiplex PCR, was used to amplify TCRbeta CDR3 regions from genomic DNA. From the authors' description of their analysis: The number of nucleated cells in each sample was estimated from the amplification of reference gene primers within the assay. To quantify the absolute abundance of each unique TCRbeta CDR3 rearrangement, sequence reads were collapsed and filtered. Productive Simpson clonality was computed per sample as the square root of Simpson's diversity index over productive rearrangements. Not all clones reach the TCRdb copy of this immuneACCESS table, which keeps in-frame sequences only. Checked studies attribute under half of the gap to unresolved V genes and leave the rest unexplained. V and J calls and clone size are those listed in that table; D and trimming were worked out from the DNA. For this sample the table gives about 350,000 clones, of which about 90% were detected only once. The ten biggest clones cover more than 5% of the sample.

One collaborating source in Seattle enrolled patients while the patients were actively infected and followed the patients over time throughout the course of disease. The collaborating institutions used their own protocols to collect whole blood in K2EDTA tubes. For TCRbeta analysis, collaborator samples were shipped as frozen whole blood, as isolated PBMCs, or as DNA extracted from either sample type. To note about this clone: This receptor's antigen is unknown. Base qualities are not at hand, and no much larger clone is one base apart.

V and J lose 4 bases and 6 bases, and a span of 12 bases separates them. CDR1 and CDR2, per the germline V gene (reference sequence), are MNHNY and SVGAGI. Including the terminal cysteine and phenylalanine, the CDR3 comprises 13 residues. The entry retains the CDR3 DNA only, 39 bases that are in frame from base 1. The chain employs TRBV6-6 and TRBJ1-2, with no confident D gene call. The receptor was isolated from a woman in her forties or fifties with COVID-19, enrolled during active disease. Input material: peripheral blood. The CDR3 here reads CASSSTVLDGYTF. At the DNA level, the sequence is TGTGCCAGCAGTTCAACAGTGCTTGATGGCTACACCTTC.